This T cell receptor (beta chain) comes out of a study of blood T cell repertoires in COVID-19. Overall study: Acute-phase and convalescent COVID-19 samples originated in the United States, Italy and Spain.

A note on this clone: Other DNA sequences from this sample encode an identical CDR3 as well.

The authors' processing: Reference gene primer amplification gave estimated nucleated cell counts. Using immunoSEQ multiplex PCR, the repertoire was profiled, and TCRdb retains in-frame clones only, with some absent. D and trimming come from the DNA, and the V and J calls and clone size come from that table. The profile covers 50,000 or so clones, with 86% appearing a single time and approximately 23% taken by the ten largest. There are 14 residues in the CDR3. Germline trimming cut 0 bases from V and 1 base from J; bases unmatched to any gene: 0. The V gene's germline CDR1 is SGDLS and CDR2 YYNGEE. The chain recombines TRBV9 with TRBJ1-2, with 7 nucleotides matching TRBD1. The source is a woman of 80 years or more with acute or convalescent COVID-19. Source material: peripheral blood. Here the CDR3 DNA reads TGTGCCAGCAGCGTAGGACAGGGTAACTATGGCTACACCTTC. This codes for CASSVGQGNYGYTF.